The 26 T cell receptor beta chains presented below share a single source sample, sequenced in a study of blood T cell repertoires in COVID-19. Clones were sequenced by immunoSEQ multiplex PCR, and TCRdb holds only the in-frame ones, with some missing. The repertoire has roughly 150,000 clones, 85% to 90% of them found once; the top ten carry roughly 15%. Sequencing input: peripheral blood. Receptor source: a woman between 40 and 55 years old with acute or convalescent COVID-19.

The V call is TRBV18, the J call TRBJ1-4, with D unclear. Trimming stripped 3 bases from V and 0 bases from J, with 8 bases between. The CDR3 is 15 amino acids. CDR1 and CDR2 (germline): KGHSH, LQKENI. In DNA, the CDR3 is TGTGCCAGCTCACCGATAGCTGCAACTAATGAAAAACTGTTTTTT. It codes for CASSPIAATNEKLFF.

J is TRBJ2-7 and V is TRBV28; maybe TRBD2 (7 bases). V lost 5 bases and J lost 3, with 17 bases in between. CDR3 length: 15 amino acids. Germline CDR1 reads MDHEN; CDR2 reads SYDVKM. The CDR3 loop reads CASSPGGGPNYEQYF. In nucleotides, the CDR3 is TGTGCCAGCAGTCCCGGCGGGGGCCCGAACTACGAGCAGTACTTC.

This clone was observed a single time. The chain employs TRBV27 and TRBJ2-3; 8 positions match TRBD1. The trim removed 5 bases at V and 3 bases at J, leaving 7 bases unmatched. This CDR3 contains 15 residues. In germline, CDR1 is MNHEY, CDR2 SMNVEV (reference sequence). CDR3 amino acids: CASSIGQGRTDTQYF. The CDR3 region has the DNA TGTGCCAGCAGTATAGGACAGGGACGAACAGATACGCAGTATTTT.

The chain employs TRBV30 and TRBJ1-1; D is perhaps TRBD1 (5 bases). The CDR3 is 14 amino acids. Germline CDR1 reads GTSNPN; CDR2 reads SVGIG (reference sequence). Trimming took off 4 bases at V and 3 bases at J, with 15 bases between the two ends. DNA for the CDR3: TGTGCCTGGAAGCGATTGGCAGGGTACACTGAAGCTTTCTTT. It specifies CAWKRLAGYTEAFF.

This clone came up a few times. The V and J genes are TRBV29-1 and TRBJ1-1; the D is unclear. CDR1 and CDR2 from the germline V gene are SQVTM and ANQGSEA. The CDR3 is made up of 13 amino acids. Trimming removed 2 bases at V and 1 base at J, with 8 bases between. The DNA for the CDR3 is TGCAGCGTTGAATTCACTCCGAACACTGAAGCTTTCTTT. Its translation: CSVEFTPNTEAFF.

The V gene is TRBV28, the J gene TRBJ1-1, with a tentative D call TRBD1 (6 bases). In germline, CDR1 is MDHEN, CDR2 SYDVKM. CDR3 size: 14 residues. V lost 5 bases to trimming and J lost 3 bases, with 13 bases between them. CDR3 in DNA: TGTGCCAGCAGTGTGGACAGACCCGACACTGAAGCTTTCTTT. Its protein product is CASSVDRPDTEAFF.

The chain joins TRBV6-5 to TRBJ2-5; possibly TRBD2 for D (5 bases). Per the germline V gene, CDR1 is MNHEY and CDR2 is SVGAGI. V was trimmed by 8 bases and J by 6 bases, leaving 13 bases between them. The CDR3 loop spans 12 amino acids. CDR3 sequence (DNA): TGTGCCAGCGGAGGCCTGGGGAAGACCCAGTACTTC. Translated, it gives CASGGLGKTQYF.

This clone was counted between two and nine times. The rearrangement links TRBV3-1 (or the pseudogene TRBV3-2) to TRBJ1-5; tentatively, D is TRBD1 (6 bases). This CDR3 region has 16 residues. V dropped 1 base and J dropped 3 bases, with 13 bases sitting between them. Per germline, CDR1 LGHDT and CDR2 YNNKEL (reference sequence). CDR3 protein: CASSQGTVLYNQPQHF. CDR3 coding DNA: TGTGCCAGCAGCCAAGGGACAGTTTTATACAATCAGCCCCAGCATTTT.

The chain recombines TRBV10-3 with TRBJ2-3, with TRBD2 matching 7 bases. This CDR3 comprises 13 residues. Losses at the gene ends were 7 bases for V and 1 base for J; bases not matched to a gene: 2. CDR1 and CDR2 (germline): ENHRY, SYGVKD. The CDR3 sequence: CAITAGGTDTQYF. DNA for the CDR3: TGTGCCATCACCGCGGGAGGCACAGATACGCAGTATTTT.

This chain connects TRBV5-3 to TRBJ1-6; maybe TRBD1 (5 bases). TRBV5-3 is sorted into the ORF group, with uncertain function. V lost 2 bases, J lost 5 bases, and 14 bases lay in between. This CDR3 comprises 16 residues. CDR3 sequence: CARSLSGPGNNSPLHF. DNA for the CDR3: TGTGCCAGAAGCTTATCAGGGCCTGGGAATAATTCACCCCTCCACTTT.

The genes are TRBV7-3 and TRBJ2-5, with D uncertain. This CDR3 spans 13 amino acids. Germline CDR1 is SGHTA and CDR2 is FQGTGA. The germline V and J ends were trimmed by 2 bases and 4 bases, with 8 bases remaining between them. CDR3 nucleotide sequence: TGTGCCAGCAGCTTATATTTTAGAGAGACCCAGTACTTC. Amino acids: CASSLYFRETQYF.

V is TRBV11-3 and J is TRBJ2-1; TRBD2 matches at 12 bases. This CDR3 is 14 amino acids long. V lost 8 bases to trimming and J lost 5 bases; unmatched junction nucleotides: 4. Germline CDR1 reads SGHNT; CDR2 reads YENEEA. The CDR3: CASSSGGANNEQFF. The CDR3 bases are TGTGCCAGCTCTAGCGGGGGGGCCAACAATGAGCAGTTCTTC.

This clone is a singleton in its sample. The chain couples TRBV4-2 to TRBJ2-7; D remains ambiguous. V was cut by 1 base and J by 0 bases, with 7 bases left in between. The V gene's germline CDR1 is LGHNA and CDR2 YNFKEQ. The length of the CDR3 is 14 residues. The CDR3 DNA follows: TGTGCCAGCAGCCAAGTGTCAGGCTCCTACGAGCAGTACTTC. The encoded protein is CASSQVSGSYEQYF.

The chain links TRBV4-1 to TRBJ2-3; D is unresolved. CDR1 and CDR2 (germline): MGHRA, YSYEKL. The CDR3 length is 15 residues. V gave up 2 bases and J gave up 4 bases, with 13 bases separating them. The CDR3 reads CASSQLVRSADTQYF. The CDR3 DNA sequence: TGCGCCAGCAGCCAACTGGTCAGGTCCGCAGATACGCAGTATTTT.

V is TRBV5-1 and J is TRBJ1-2; D remains ambiguous. Per the germline V gene, CDR1 is SGHRS and CDR2 is YFSETQ. V was shortened by 1 base and J by 5 bases, with 12 bases between the two germline ends. The CDR3 sequence is 14 residues long. The CDR3 region is CASSLRGEVYGYTF. The CDR3 DNA follows: TGCGCCAGCAGCTTGCGGGGTGAAGTATATGGCTACACCTTC.

This clone is a singleton in its sample. The chain joins TRBV29-1 to TRBJ2-3; 9 positions agree with TRBD2. The V and J ends lost 7 bases and 1 base, in that order; junction bases with no gene match: 3. CDR3 length: 13 residues. From germline, CDR1 is SQVTM and CDR2 ANQGSEA. The CDR3 spells CSGGLAGTDTQYF. Written as DNA, the CDR3 is TGCAGCGGGGGACTAGCTGGCACAGATACGCAGTATTTT.

The CDR3: CASSRQGGTEAFF. CDR3 sequence (DNA): TGTGCCAGCAGTCGACAGGGTGGGACTGAAGCTTTCTTT. The V call is TRBV27, the J call TRBJ1-1; 7 nucleotides agree with TRBD1. V was clipped by 5 bases and J by 5 bases; unmatched bases: 5. CDR3 size: 13 residues. Per the germline V gene, CDR1 is MNHEY and CDR2 is SMNVEV (reference sequence).

This chain uses TRBV18 with TRBJ2-7, with 7 bases identical to TRBD1. Looked up from germline, CDR1 is KGHSH and CDR2 is LQKENI. J was trimmed by 2 bases and V by 4 bases; bases with no gene match: 8. The CDR3 spans 15 residues. The CDR3 region is CASSLSTGYPYEQYF. CDR3 nucleotide sequence: TGTGCCAGCTCACTATCGACAGGGTACCCCTACGAGCAGTACTTC.

The chain couples TRBV6-1 to TRBJ1-6; a possible D gene is TRBD1 (6 bases). Germline V gene lookup returns CDR1 MNHNS and CDR2 SASEGT. Trimming pared 1 base from V and 6 bases from J, leaving 10 bases between. The length of the CDR3 is 15 residues. CDR3 DNA: TGTGCCAGCAGTGAAGTCGCAGGGGTTAATTCACCCCTCCACTTT. This codes for CASSEVAGVNSPLHF.

The V call is TRBV7-3, the J call TRBJ1-1; D is unclear. Deletions cut 4 bases from V and 3 bases from J, with 27 bases between. CDR3 length: 19 residues. Germline assignment: CDR1 SGHTA and CDR2 FQGTGA. The CDR3 DNA is TGTGCCAGCAGCTCCAGGCCCCTGTCCAAGAAAAGGTTGGACACTGAAGCTTTCTTT. Protein product: CASSSRPLSKKRLDTEAFF.

The rearrangement uses TRBV9 and TRBJ1-4; maybe TRBD1 (5 bases). Germline V gene sequence: CDR1 SGDLS, CDR2 YYNGEE. The CDR3 has 15 residues. Trimming shortened V by 1 base and J by 8 bases, and 15 bases separated the two germline ends. The CDR3, as DNA: TGTGCCAGCAGCGTAACAGGTCTAGGTTGGGAAAAACTGTTTTTT. This sequence encodes CASSVTGLGWEKLFF.

This clone was counted a single time. The chain combines TRBV29-1 with TRBJ2-5, with D maybe TRBD1 (5 bases). CDR3 length equals 13 residues. The V gene lost 4 bases and the J gene lost 4 bases, with 13 bases spanning the gap. From germline, CDR1 is SQVTM and CDR2 ANQGSEA. The CDR3 reads CSVVRSQGETQYF. The CDR3 DNA is TGCAGCGTTGTTCGTTCCCAGGGAGAGACCCAGTACTTC. Full variable domain (outside the CDR3, taken from reference TRBV29-1 and TRBJ2-5): SAVISQKPSRDICQRGTSLTIQCQVDSQVTMMFWYRQQPGQSLTLIATANQGSEATYESGFVIDKFPISRPNLTFSTLTVSNMSPEDSSIYLCSVVRSQGETQYFGPGTRLLVL.

The chain has TRBV19 and TRBJ1-3; D uncertain. Trimming pared 6 bases from V and 0 bases from J, leaving 15 bases between. Germline lookup yields CDR1 LNHDA and CDR2 SQIVND (reference sequence). This CDR3 is 16 amino acids long. The CDR3 reads CASSGLSTSSGNTIYF. CDR3 sequence (DNA): TGTGCCAGTAGCGGACTCTCAACATCCTCTGGAAACACCATATATTTT.

The chain links TRBV12-5 to TRBJ1-5, with 7 bases fitting TRBD1. Germline V gene sequence: CDR1 LGHNT, CDR2 FRNRAP. J was trimmed by 3 bases and V by 1 base; bases with no gene match: 9. This CDR3 is 17 amino acids long. This chain's CDR3 is CASGLAWDSTSNQPQHF. The CDR3 nucleotides are TGTGCTAGTGGTTTGGCATGGGACAGCACCTCCAATCAGCCCCAGCATTTT.

This chain joins TRBV11-3 and TRBJ1-1, with D possibly TRBD1 on 6 matching bases. This CDR3 has 14 residues. Germline CDR1 SGHNT, CDR2 YENEEA. Trimming took 2 bases from V and 4 from J, leaving 11 bases between them. The CDR3 sequence: CASSLTGMGTEAFF. CDR3 coding DNA: TGTGCCAGCAGCTTAACAGGGATGGGCACTGAAGCTTTCTTT.

The chain combines TRBV5-5 with TRBJ1-1; 7 bases align to TRBD1. Germline V lookup: CDR1 SGHKS, CDR2 YYEKEE (reference sequence). Trimming cost V 2 bases and J 3 bases; bases outside gene matches: 1. The CDR3 runs to 13 residues. The CDR3 bases are TGTGCCAGCAGCTTCACAGGGGACACTGAAGCTTTCTTT. Translation gives CASSFTGDTEAFF.